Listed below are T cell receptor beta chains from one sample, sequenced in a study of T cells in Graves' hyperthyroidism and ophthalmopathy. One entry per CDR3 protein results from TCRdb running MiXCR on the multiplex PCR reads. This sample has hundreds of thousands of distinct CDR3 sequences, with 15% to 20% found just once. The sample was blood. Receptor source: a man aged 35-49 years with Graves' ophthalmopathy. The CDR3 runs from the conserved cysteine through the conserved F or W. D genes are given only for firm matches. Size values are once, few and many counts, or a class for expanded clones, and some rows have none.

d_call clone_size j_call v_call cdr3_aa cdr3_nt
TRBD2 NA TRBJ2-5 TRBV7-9 CASSRPSGGHRETQYF TGTGCCAGCAGCCGTCCTAGCGGGGGTCACCGAGAGACCCAGTACTTC
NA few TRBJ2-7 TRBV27 CASSPYASYEQYF TGTGCCAGCAGTCCGTACGCCAGCTACGAGCAGTACTTC
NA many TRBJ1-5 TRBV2 CASSGVSGHQPQHF TGTGCCAGCAGTGGAGTGAGCGGGCATCAGCCCCAGCATTTT
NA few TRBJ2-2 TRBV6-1 CASNRAAVYTGELFF TGTGCCAGCAACCGGGCGGCAGTTTACACCGGGGAGCTGTTTTTT
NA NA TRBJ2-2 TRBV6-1 CASSLPGAGLTGELFF TGTGCCAGCAGTCTTCCGGGGGCAGGGCTCACCGGGGAGCTGTTTTTT
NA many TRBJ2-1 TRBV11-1 CASSLLEVEGEQFF TGTGCCAGCAGCTTACTAGAGGTAGAGGGTGAGCAGTTCTTC
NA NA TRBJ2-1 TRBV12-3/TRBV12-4 CASSLIPPNEQFF TGTGCCAGCAGTTTAATCCCCCCCAATGAGCAGTTCTTC
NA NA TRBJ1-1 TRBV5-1 CASSLEWGSHTEAFF TGCGCCAGCAGCTTGGAATGGGGAAGTCACACTGAAGCTTTCTTT
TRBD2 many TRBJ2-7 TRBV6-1 CASRTSGPYEQYF TGTGCCAGCCGGACTAGCGGACCCTACGAGCAGTACTTC
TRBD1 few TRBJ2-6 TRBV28 CASMGTGAISGANVLTF TGTGCCAGCATGGGGACAGGAGCTATCTCTGGGGCCAACGTCCTGACTTTC
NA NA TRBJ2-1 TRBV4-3 CASSHSLAGGNNEQFF TGCGCCAGCAGCCACTCCCTGGCAGGTGGTAACAATGAGCAGTTCTTC
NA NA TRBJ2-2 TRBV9 CASNRLDETGELFF TGTGCCAGCAACCGTCTCGATGAGACCGGGGAGCTGTTTTTT
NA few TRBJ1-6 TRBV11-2 CASSPRWGTNSPLHF TGTGCCAGCAGCCCCCGATGGGGAACGAATTCACCCCTCCACTTT
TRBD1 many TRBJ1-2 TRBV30 CAWSVLGTGSGYTF TGTGCCTGGAGTGTACTGGGGACAGGGAGCGGCTACACCTTC
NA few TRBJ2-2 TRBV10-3 CAISETTGELFF TGTGCCATCAGTGAGACAACCGGGGAGCTGTTTTTT